The sequence of this TCR beta chain was determined in a study of blood T cell repertoires in COVID-19. Study context: Donors in the United States, Italy and Spain gave samples during acute or convalescent COVID-19. The cDNA or gDNA used as material had been derived from T cells, B-cell-depleted T cells, or PBMCs.

The CDR3 length is 16 residues. Germline V gene sequence: CDR1 LNHDA, CDR2 SQIVND (reference sequence). The junction had 17 bases not matched to a gene; V was cut back by 2 bases and J by 15 bases. Source study methods: Reference gene primer amplification yielded estimated nucleated cell counts. This table comes from immunoSEQ multiplex PCR, and its TCRdb copy is limited to in-frame clones, with some not included. V and J calls and clone size come straight from that table; D and trimming were deduced from the DNA. This table has 88,000 or so clones, 80% to 90% appearing once. Material for sequencing was peripheral blood. The sequence derives from a man aged 55-75 years with acute or convalescent COVID-19. V and J are TRBV19 and TRBJ2-1, with TRBD2 identical over 9 bases. CDR3 sequence reads: CASSINPVTSGSGLFF. The CDR3 coding sequence is TGTGCCAGTAGTATAAACCCGGTGACTAGCGGATCTGGATTGTTCTTC.